This T cell receptor beta chain was found in a study of cytomegalovirus exposure and HLA in healthy donors. The assay was immunoSEQ multiplex PCR, and TCRdb's table has in-frame clones only and misses some. The sample lists about 330,000 clones, roughly nine tenths occurring once. Note on this clone: What it recognizes is unknown.

General study findings and limits: Subsequent analysis of the approximately 110 validation repertoires found a tendency for first-cohort TCR clusters to co-occur. Rarity held for most TCR sequences, but there were some public TCRs that occurred in many donors.

The donors were part of the validation cohort of more than 90 subjects. That cohort was separate from the first cohort, which comprised some 670 subjects. The CDR3 is made up of 15 amino acids. Germline CDR1 SSHAT, CDR2 FNYEAQ (reference sequence). The V and J ends lost 4 bases and 4 bases, in that order; junction bases with no gene match: 4. Sequenced: PBMCs. The TCR was taken from a woman younger than 45 in good health and CMV-seropositive. V gene TRBV7-7 combines with J gene TRBJ2-2; 9 bases align to TRBD2. In nucleotides, the CDR3 is TGTGCCAGCAGCTCCGGGACTAGCATCACCGGGGAGCTGTTTTTT. The encoded protein is CASSSGTSITGELFF.